This T cell receptor (beta chain) was recovered during a study of shared clonotypes between healthy human individuals (dated by TCRdb to the early 2020s). Some background on the complete study: Three men and a couple of women, aged 18 to 49 years, made up the cohort. Per donor, three plates each were used for CD4 naive and CD4 memory, two for CD8 naive, and one for CD8 memory. To estimate repertoire size and how much clonotype sharing occurs between individuals, the study deeply sequenced the blood TCR repertoires of 5 or 6 healthy adults. Libraries were prepared and TCR repertoires were sequenced by different laboratories using diverse techniques, in order to increase sequencing depth and limit assay-specific biases. Between about 0.9 and 10 billion PBMCs per donor were obtained by leukapheresis. Results the study describes overall, beyond this receptor: Sharing across a few donors was observed for around 5% of naive CD4, less than 4% of naive CD8, over 2% of memory CD4, and about 0.4% of memory CD8 clonotypes. Compared with non-shared clonotypes, the clonotypes found in all four sorted-subset donors had higher generation probabilities. Estimated clonotype richness was generally larger for naive than for memory subsets. Sampling was restricted to blood, and TCR repertoires in tissues likely differ from the TCR repertoires found in blood. Even with the large sequencing depth, rarefaction of the sorted-subset datasets indicated that sequencing was incomplete. Pairwise subsampling led to the expectation that sequencing depth would affect the degree of clonotype sharing among donors. The small number of donors limited the genetic and exposure-history diversity represented.

Concerning this clone: Its antigen target is currently unknown. No base quality values were provided; no much bigger clone lies one nucleotide off.

CD8 naive samples were CD45RO-negative cells positively selected for CCR7, giving a CD45RA+CCR7+ population that excluded TemRA cells. Donors were healthy HIV-negative adults with no recently reported acute infections or vaccinations. All donors were Caucasian adults living in Nashville, Tennessee, USA. After blood collection by leukapheresis, PBMCs were isolated using Ficoll-Histopaque density gradient centrifugation and then cryopreserved in the vapor phase of liquid nitrogen. Analytical flow cytometry was used to check the purity and quantity of each magnetically sorted T cell population. Genomic DNA was isolated from every sorted fraction and measured by UV absorbance on a Nanodrop 2000c. TCR CDR3 regions were amplified from genomic DNA by multiplex PCR using the deep immunoSEQ assay. Extracted genomic DNA from each cell subset was spread evenly across all wells of several immunoSEQ 96-well plates, with each plate serving as a replicate. Each replicate PCR for sorted subsets received about 180 ng genomic DNA, equal to roughly 30,000 T cell genomes. The purified libraries were quantified using a Qubit 3.0 fluorometer, sized with a Bioanalyzer 2100, and then quantified again using the KAPA Library Quantification kit. Each immunoSEQ 96-well plate was sequenced on its own single-read 150-cycle Illumina NextSeq 550 flow cell. The source study handled its data this way. Because the immunoSEQ output held only junctional sequences and lacked quality scores, the filtering could not match the filtering applied to full-length reads. To assign V/J genes and CDR3, sequences were annotated against IMGT germline references using PyIR, a Python wrapper for IgBLAST v1.9. Any read was removed if the V/J assignment was weak (E-value above 1e-6), the CDR3 was missing, or the read contained stop codons, out-of-frame junctions, or ambiguous translated residues. V3J clonotypes were defined as sequences sharing the same inferred V gene, J gene, and CDR3 amino acid sequence. Percentage overlap between repertoires was computed as shared unique clonotypes divided by the size of the smaller repertoire. RTK rarefaction, the Chao1 estimator, and Recon v2.1 estimates of unobserved clonotypes were used to assess repertoire richness. Generation probabilities for all TCRbeta clonotypes obtained by the gDNA method from a handful of donors were computed using OLGA. The source is immuneACCESS, and TCRdb retained only in-frame sequences with V and J called. Part of the clones is not carried over; for the studies checked, unresolved V genes explain less than half of this, and the remainder is unexplained. The V and J calls and clone size are taken from that table; D and trimming were inferred from the DNA. This sample gives 2 million to 2.5 million clones in total; about 93% of them show up just once. The biggest ten clones account for roughly 1.8% of the sample.

This receptor was obtained from a young man in good health. Some clones in this sample may be carry-over from other donors' samples. Sequenced: naive CD8+ T cells from PBMCs. The cell subset or site label of this sample denotes: CD45RA+CCR7+.

The CDR3 region has the sequence CASSFSSSGRAIGADEQFF. The nucleotides are TGTGCCAGCAGCTTTTCATCTAGCGGGAGGGCCATCGGAGCCGATGAGCAGTTCTTC. This receptor chain uses TRBV11-2 and TRBJ2-1; TRBD2 matches 12 bases in the middle. Taken from the germline V gene, the CDR1 and CDR2 loops are SGHAT and FQNNGV. The junction shows trimming of 3 bases on V and 8 bases on J, and the gene matches do not reach 17 bases of it. The CDR3, cysteine through phenylalanine, is 19 amino acids long. Only CDR3 DNA remains: 57 bases, in frame from the first base.